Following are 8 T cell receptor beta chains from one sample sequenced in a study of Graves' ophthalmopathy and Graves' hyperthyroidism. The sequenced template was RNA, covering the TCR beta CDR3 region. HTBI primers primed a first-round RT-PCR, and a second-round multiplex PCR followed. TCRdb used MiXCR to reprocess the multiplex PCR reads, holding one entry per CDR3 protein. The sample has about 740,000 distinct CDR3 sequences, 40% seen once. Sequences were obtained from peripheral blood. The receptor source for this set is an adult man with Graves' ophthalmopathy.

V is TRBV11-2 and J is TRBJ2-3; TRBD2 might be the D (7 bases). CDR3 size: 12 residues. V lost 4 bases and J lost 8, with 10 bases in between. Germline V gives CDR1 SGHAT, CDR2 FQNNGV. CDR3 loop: CASSWGGGTQYF. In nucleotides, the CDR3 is TGTGCCAGCAGCTGGGGAGGGGGTACGCAGTATTTT. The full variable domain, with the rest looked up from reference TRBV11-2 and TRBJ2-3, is EAGVAQSPRYKIIEKRQSVAFWCNPISGHATLYWYQQILGQGPKLLIQFQNNGVVDDSQLPKDRFSAERLKGVDSTLKIQPAKLEDSAVYLCASSWGGGTQYFGPGTRLTVL.

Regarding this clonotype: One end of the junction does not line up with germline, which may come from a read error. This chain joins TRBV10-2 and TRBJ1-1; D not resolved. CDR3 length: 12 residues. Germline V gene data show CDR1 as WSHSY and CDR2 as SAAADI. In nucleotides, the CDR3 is TGCGCCAGCGGTGAATTGAACACTGAAGCTTTCTTT. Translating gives CASGELNTEAFF.

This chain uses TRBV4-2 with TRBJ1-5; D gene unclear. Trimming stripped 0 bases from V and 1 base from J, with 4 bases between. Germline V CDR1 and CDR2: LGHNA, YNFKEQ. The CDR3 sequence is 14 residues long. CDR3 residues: CASSQELSNQPQHF. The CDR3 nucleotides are TGTGCCAGCAGCCAAGAACTGAGCAATCAGCCCCAGCATTTT.

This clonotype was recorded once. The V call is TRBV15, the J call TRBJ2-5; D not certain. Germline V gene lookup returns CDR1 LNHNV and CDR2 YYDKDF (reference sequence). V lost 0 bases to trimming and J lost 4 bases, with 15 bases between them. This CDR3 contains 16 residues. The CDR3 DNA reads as TGTGCCACCAGCAGAGAGGGTGGCATTGCTGGAGAGACCCAGTACTTC. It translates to CATSREGGIAGETQYF.

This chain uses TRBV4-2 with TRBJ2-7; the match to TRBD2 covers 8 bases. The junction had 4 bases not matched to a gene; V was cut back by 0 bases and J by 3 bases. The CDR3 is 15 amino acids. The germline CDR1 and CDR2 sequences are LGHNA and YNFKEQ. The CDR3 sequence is CASSQEGGGSYEQYV. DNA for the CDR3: TGTGCCAGCAGCCAAGAAGGCGGGGGGAGCTACGAGCAGTACGTC.

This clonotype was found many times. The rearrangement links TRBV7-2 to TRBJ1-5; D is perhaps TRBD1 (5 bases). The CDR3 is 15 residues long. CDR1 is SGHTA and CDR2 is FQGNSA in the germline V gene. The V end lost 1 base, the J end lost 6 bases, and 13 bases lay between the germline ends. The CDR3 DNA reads TGTGCCAGCAGCTTAGTAACCTGGGGGAGTCAGCCCCAGCATTTT. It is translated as CASSLVTWGSQPQHF.

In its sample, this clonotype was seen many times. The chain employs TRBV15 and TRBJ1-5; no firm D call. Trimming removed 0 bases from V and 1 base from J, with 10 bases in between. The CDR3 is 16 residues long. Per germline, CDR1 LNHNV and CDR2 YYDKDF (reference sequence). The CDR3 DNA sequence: TGTGCCACCAGCAGAGATAGGAGGGAAAGCAATCAGCCCCAGCATTTT. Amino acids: CATSRDRRESNQPQHF.

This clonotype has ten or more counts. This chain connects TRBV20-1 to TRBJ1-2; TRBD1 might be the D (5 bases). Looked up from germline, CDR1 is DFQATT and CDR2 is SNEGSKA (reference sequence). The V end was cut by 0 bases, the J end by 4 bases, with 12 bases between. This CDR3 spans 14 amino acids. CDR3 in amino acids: CSARDSGGSYGYTF. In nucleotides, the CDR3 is TGCAGTGCTAGAGATTCGGGGGGTAGCTATGGCTACACCTTC.